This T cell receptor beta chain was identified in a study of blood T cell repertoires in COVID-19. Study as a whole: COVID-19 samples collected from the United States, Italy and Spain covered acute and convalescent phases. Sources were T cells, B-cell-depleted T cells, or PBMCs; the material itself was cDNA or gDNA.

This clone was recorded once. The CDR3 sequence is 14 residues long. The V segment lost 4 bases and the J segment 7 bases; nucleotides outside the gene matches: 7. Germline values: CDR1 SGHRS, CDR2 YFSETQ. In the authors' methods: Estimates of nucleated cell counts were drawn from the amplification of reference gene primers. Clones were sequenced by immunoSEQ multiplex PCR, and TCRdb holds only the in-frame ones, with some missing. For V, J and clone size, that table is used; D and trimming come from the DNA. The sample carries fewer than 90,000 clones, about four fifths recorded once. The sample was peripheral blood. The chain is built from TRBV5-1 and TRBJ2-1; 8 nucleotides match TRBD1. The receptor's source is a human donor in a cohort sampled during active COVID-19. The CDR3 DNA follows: TGCGCCAGCAGCCTAAGACAGGGGAAGAATGAGCAGTTCTTC. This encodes CASSLRQGKNEQFF.